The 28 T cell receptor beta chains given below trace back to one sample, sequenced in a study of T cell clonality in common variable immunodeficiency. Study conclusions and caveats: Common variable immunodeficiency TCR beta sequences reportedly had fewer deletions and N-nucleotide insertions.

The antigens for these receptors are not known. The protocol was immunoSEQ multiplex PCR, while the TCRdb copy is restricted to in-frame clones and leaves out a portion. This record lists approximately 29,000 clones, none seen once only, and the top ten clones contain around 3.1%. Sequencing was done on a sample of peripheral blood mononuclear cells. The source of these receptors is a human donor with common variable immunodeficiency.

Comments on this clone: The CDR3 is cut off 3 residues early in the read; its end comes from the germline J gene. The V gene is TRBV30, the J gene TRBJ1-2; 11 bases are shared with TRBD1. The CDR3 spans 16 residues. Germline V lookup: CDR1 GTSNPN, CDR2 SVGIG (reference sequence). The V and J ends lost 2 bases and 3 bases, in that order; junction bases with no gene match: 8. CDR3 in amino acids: CAWSPIGTGGDYGYTF. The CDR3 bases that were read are TGTGCCTGGAGTCCGATAGGGACAGGGGGTGACTATGGC.

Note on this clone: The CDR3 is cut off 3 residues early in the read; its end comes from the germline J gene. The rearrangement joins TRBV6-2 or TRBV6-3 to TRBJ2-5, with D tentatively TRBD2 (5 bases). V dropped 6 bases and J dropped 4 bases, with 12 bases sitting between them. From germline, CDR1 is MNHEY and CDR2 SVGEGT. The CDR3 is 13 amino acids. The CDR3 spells CASSSLRVETQYF. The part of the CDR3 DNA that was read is TGTGCCAGCAGCTCTCTGAGGGTAGAGACC.

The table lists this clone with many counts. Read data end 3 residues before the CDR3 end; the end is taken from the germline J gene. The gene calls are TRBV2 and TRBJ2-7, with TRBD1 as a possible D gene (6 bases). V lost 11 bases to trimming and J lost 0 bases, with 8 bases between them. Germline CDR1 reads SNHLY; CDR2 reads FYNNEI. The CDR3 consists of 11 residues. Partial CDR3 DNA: TGTGCCCAAGGGGGCTCCTACGAG. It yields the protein CAQGGSYE. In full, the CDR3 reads CAQGGSYEQYF. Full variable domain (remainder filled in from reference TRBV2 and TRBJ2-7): EPEVTQTPSHQVTQMGQEVILRCVPISNHLYFYWYRQILGQKVEFLVSFYNNEISEKSEIFDDQFSVERPDGSNFTLKIRSTKLEDSAMYFCAQGGSYEQYFGPGTRLTVT.

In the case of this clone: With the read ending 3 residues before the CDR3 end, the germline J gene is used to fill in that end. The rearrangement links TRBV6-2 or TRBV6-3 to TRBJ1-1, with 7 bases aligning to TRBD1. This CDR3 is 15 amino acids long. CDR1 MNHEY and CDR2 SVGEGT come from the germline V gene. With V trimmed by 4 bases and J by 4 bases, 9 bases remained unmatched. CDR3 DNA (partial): TGTGCCAGCAGTTCCGTCGGGGCAGGGGGCACTGAA. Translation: CASSSVGAGGTE. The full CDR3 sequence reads CASSSVGAGGTEAFF.

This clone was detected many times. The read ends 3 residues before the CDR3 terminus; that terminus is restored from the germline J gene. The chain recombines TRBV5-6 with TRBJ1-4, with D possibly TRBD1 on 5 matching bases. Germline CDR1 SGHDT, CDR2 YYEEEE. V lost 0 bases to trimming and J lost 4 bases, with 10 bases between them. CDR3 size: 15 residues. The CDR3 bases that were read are TGTGCCAGCAGCTTGGGGGCAGGGATTAATGAAAAA. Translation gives CASSLGAGINEK. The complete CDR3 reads CASSLGAGINEKLFF.

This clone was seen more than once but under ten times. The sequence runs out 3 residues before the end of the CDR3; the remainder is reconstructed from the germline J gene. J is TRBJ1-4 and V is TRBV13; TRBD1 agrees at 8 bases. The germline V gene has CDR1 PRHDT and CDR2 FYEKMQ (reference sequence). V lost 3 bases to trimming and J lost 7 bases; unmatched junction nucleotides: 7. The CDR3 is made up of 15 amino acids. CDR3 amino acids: CASSFGTGGSEKLFF. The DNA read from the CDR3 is TGTGCCAGCAGCTTTGGCACAGGGGGAAGTGAAAAA.

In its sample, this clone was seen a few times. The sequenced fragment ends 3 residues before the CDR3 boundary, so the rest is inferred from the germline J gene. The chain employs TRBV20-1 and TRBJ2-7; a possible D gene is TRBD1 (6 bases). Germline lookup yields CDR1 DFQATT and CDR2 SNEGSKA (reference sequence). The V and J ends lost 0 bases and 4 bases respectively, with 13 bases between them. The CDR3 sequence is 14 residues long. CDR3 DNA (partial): TGCAGTGCTAGAGAATGGCAGGGGTCGTACGAG. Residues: CSAREWQGSYE. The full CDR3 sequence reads CSAREWQGSYEQYF.

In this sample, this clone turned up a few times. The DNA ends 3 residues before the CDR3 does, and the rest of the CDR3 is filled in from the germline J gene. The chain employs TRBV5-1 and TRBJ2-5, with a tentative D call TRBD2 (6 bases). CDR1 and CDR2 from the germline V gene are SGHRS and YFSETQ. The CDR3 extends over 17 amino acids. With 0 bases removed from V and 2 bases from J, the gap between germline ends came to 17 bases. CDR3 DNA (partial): TGCGCCAGCAGCTTGGTAGGACGAGCGGGCGGACAAGAGACC. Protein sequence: CASSLVGRAGGQET. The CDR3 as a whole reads CASSLVGRAGGQETQYF.

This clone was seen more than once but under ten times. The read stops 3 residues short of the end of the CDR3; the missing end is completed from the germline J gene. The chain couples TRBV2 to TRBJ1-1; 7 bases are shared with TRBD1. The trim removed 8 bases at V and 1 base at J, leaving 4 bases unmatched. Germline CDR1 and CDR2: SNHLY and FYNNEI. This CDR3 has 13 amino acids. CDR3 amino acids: CASGGQRNTEAFF. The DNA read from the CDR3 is TGTGCCAGCGGGGGACAGCGGAACACTGAA.

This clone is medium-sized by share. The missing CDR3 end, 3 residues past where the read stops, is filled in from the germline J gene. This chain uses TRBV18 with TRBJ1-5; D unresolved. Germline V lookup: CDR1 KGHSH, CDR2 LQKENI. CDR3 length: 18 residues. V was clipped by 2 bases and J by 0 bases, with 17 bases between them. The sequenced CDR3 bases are TGTGCCAGCTCACCAAGTGGTTTAAGACATTATAGCAATCAGCCC. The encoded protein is CASSPSGLRHYSNQP. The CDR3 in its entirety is CASSPSGLRHYSNQPQHF.

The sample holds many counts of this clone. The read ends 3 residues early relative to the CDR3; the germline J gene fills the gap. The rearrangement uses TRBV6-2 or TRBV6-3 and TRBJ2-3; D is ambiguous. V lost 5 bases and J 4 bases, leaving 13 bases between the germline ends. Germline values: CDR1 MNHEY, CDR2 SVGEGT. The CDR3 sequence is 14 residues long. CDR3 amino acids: CASSGTLASDTQYF. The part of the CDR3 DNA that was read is TGTGCCAGCAGTGGAACGTTAGCTTCAGATACG.

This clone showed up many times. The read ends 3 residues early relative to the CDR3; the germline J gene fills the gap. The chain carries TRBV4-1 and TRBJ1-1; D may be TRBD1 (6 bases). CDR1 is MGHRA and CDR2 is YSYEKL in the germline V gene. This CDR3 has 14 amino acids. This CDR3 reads CASSQDTSGGLAFF. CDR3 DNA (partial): TGCGCCAGCAGCCAAGACACTAGCGGGGGCCTC.

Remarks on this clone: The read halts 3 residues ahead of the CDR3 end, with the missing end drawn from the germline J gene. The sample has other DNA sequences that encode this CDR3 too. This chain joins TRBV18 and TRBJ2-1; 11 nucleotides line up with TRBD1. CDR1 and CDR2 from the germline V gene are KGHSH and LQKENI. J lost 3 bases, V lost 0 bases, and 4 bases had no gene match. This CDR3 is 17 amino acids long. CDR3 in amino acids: CASSPPRDRGFYNEQFF. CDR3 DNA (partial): TGTGCCAGCTCACCACCGAGGGACAGGGGGTTCTACAATGAG.

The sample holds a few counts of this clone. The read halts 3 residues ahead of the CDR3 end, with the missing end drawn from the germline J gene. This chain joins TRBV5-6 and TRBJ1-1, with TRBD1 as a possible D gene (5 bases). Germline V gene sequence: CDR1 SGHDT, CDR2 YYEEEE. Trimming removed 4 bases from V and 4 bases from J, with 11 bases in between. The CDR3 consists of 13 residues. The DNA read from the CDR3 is TGTGCCAGCAGCGCACAGGTCCGCACTGAA. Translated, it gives CASSAQVRTE. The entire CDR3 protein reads CASSAQVRTEAFF.

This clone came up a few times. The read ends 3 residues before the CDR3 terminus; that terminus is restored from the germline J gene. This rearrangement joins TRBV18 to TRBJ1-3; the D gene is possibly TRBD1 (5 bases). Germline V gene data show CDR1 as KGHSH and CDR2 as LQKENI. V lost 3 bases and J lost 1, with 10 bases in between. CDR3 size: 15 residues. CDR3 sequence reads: CASSPLRESGNTIYF. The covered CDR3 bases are TGTGCCAGCTCACCCCTCAGGGAATCTGGAAACACC.

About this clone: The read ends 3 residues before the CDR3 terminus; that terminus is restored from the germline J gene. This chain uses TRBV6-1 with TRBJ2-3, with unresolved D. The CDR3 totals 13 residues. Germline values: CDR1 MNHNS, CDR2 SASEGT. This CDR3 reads CASSEAVSHTQYF. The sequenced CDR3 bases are TGTGCCAGCAGTGAAGCGGTCAGTCACACG.

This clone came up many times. CDR3 sequence reads: CASSLVSDYGYTF. The sequenced CDR3 bases are TGCGCCAGCAGCTTGGTTTCAGACTATGGC. The rearrangement links TRBV5-1 to TRBJ1-2; D is ambiguous. The read gets to within 3 residues of the CDR3 end, and the germline J gene fills in the rest. V lost 0 bases, J lost 3 bases, and 6 bases lay in between. Per the germline V gene, CDR1 is SGHRS and CDR2 is YFSETQ. The CDR3 is made up of 13 amino acids.

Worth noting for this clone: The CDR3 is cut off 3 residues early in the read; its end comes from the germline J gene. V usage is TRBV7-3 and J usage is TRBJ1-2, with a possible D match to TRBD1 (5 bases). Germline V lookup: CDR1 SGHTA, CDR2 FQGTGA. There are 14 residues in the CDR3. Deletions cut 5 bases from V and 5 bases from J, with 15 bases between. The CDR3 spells CASSRGADLYGYTF. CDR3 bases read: TGTGCCAGCAGCCGCGGGGCGGATTTATATGGC.

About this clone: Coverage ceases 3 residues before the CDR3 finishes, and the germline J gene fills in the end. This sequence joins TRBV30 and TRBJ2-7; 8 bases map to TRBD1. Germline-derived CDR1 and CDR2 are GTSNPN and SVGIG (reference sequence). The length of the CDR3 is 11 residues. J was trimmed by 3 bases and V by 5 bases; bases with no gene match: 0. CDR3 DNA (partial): TGTGCCTGGGACAGGGGCTACGAG. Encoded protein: CAWDRGYE. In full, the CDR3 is CAWDRGYEQYF.

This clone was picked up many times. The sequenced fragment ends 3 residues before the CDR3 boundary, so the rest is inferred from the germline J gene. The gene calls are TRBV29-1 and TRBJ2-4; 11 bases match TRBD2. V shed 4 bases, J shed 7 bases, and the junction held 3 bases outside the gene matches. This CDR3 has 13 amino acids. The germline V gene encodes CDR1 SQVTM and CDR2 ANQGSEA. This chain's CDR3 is CSVAGTSGNIQYF. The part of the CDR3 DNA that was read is TGCAGCGTTGCCGGGACTAGCGGTAACATT.

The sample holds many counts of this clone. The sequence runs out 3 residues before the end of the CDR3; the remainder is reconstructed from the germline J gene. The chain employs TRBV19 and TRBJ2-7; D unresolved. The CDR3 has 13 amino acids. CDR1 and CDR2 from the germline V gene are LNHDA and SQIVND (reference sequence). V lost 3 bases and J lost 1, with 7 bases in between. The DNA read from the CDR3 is TGTGCCAGTAGTATGAGCGTTTCCTACGAG. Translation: CASSMSVSYE. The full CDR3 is CASSMSVSYEQYF.

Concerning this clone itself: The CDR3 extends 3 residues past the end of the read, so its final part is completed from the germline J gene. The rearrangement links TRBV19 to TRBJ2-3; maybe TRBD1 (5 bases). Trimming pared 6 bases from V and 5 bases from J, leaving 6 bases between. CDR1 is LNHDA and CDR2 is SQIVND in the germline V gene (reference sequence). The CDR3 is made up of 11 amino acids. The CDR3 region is CASSQGDTQYF. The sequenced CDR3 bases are TGTGCCAGTAGCCAGGGAGATACG.

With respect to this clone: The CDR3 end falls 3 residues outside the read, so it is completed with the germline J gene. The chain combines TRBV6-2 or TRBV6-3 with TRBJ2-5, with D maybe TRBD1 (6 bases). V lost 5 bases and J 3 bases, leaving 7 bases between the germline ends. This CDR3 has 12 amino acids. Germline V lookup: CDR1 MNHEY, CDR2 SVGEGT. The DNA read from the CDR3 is TGTGCCAGCAGTCCAGGGGAAGAGACC. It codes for CASSPGEET. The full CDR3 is CASSPGEETQYF.

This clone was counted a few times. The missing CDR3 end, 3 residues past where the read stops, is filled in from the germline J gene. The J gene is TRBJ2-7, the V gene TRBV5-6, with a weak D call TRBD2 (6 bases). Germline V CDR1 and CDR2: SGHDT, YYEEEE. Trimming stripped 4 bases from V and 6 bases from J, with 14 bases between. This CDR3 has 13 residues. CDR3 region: CASSVGRGTEQYF. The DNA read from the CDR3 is TGTGCCAGCAGCGTAGGGCGGGGTACCGAG.

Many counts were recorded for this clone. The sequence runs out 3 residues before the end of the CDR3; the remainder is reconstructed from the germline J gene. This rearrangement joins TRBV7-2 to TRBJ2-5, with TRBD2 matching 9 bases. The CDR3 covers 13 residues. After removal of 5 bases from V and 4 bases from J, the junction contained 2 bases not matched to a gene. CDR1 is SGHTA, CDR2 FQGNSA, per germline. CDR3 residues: CASSQGLAETQYF. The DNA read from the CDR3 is TGTGCCAGCAGCCAGGGACTAGCAGAGACC.

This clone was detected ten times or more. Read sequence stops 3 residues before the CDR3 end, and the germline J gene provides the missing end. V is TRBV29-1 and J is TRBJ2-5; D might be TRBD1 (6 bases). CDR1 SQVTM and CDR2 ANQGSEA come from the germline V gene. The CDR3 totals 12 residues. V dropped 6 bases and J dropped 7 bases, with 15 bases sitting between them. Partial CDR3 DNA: TGCAGCGTGGCCGGGACAAAAGGGACC. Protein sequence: CSVAGTKGT. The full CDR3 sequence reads CSVAGTKGTQYF.

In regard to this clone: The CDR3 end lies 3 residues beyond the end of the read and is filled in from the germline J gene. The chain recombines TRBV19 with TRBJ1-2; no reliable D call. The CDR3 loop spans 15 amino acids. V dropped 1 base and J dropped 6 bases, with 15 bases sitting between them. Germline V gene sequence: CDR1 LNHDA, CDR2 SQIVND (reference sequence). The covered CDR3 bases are TGTGCCAGTAGTATAGGTCAGAGGCTGGGCGATGGC. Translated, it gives CASSIGQRLGDG. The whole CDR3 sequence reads CASSIGQRLGDGYTF.

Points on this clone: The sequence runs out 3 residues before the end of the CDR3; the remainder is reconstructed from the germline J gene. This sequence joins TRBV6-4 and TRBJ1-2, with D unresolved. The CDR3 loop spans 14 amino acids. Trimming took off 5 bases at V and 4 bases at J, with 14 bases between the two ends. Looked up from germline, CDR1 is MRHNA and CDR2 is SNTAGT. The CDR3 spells CASSTTIQSYGYTF. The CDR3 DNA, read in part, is TGTGCCAGCAGTACGACAATTCAAAGCTATGGC.